These 18 T cell receptor beta chains came from one sample sequenced in a study of blood T cell repertoires in COVID-19. Assay used: immunoSEQ multiplex PCR; TCRdb lists only in-frame clones, some missing. In the table there are 140,000 to 150,000 clones, roughly 88% of which are singletons. Sequencing was carried out using peripheral blood. These receptors were taken from a man aged 60 to 75 with active or convalescent COVID-19.

This clone was counted a few times. The chain joins TRBV19 to TRBJ1-4; 7 bases line up with TRBD1. The CDR3 contains 18 residues. CDR1 is LNHDA, CDR2 SQIVND, per germline (reference sequence). V was clipped by 4 bases and J by 1 base; unmatched bases: 12. CDR3 amino acids: CASSKTGTVLRTNEKLFF. DNA for the CDR3: TGTGCCAGTAGTAAGACCGGGACAGTACTTAGAACTAATGAAAAACTGTTTTTT.

The chain uses TRBV27 and TRBJ1-6, with D possibly matching TRBD1 (6 bases). CDR3 size: 15 residues. Deletions cut 7 bases from V and 1 base from J, with 11 bases between. The germline CDR1 and CDR2 sequences are MNHEY and SMNVEV (reference sequence). CDR3 nucleotides: TGTGCCAGCATGGGGACATCGTCCTATAATTCACCCCTCCACTTT. This gives the protein CASMGTSSYNSPLHF.

V and J are TRBV6-2 or TRBV6-3 and TRBJ2-3; 11 nucleotides match TRBD1. The germline V gene has CDR1 MNHEY and CDR2 SVGEGT. The CDR3 length is 12 residues. Germline trimming cut 6 bases from V and 10 bases from J; bases unmatched to any gene: 3. DNA of the CDR3: TGTGCCAGCAGCTGGGGACAGGGGGCGCAGTATTTT. It is translated as CASSWGQGAQYF.

The gene calls are TRBV4-1 and TRBJ2-7; unclear D gene. The germline V and J ends were trimmed by 5 bases and 6 bases, with 8 bases remaining between them. Looked up from germline, CDR1 is MGHRA and CDR2 is YSYEKL. The CDR3 consists of 11 residues. The CDR3: CASSFGGEQYF. The CDR3 DNA reads TGCGCCAGCAGCTTCGGCGGCGAGCAGTACTTC.

This chain joins TRBV9 and TRBJ2-1; D possibly corresponds to TRBD2 (5 bases). In germline, CDR1 is SGDLS, CDR2 YYNGEE. V gave up 3 bases and J gave up 0 bases, with 16 bases separating them. This CDR3 region has 17 residues. The CDR3 DNA follows: TGTGCCAGCAGCGCCCCGAGGGCTGGGTTCTCCTACAATGAGCAGTTCTTC. It codes for CASSAPRAGFSYNEQFF.

The V call is TRBV21-1, the J call TRBJ2-3; the table's D call TRBD2 went unverified against the DNA. TRBV21-1 corresponds to a pseudogene. The CDR3 totals 16 residues. The CDR3 sequence: CASSKGRRVRTDTQYF. The CDR3 DNA sequence: TGTGCCAGCAGCAAAGGGAGGCGGGTCCGCACAGATACGCAGTATTTT.

The chain links TRBV27 to TRBJ1-1; D not certain. The CDR3 runs 15 residues. V dropped 2 bases and J dropped 4 bases, with 14 bases sitting between them. Germline CDR1 is MNHEY and CDR2 is SMNVEV (reference sequence). The CDR3 nucleotides read TGTGCCAGCAGTTTAGTGGGTCGAGGGAGCACTGAAGCTTTCTTT. Protein: CASSLVGRGSTEAFF.

The V gene is TRBV30, the J gene TRBJ1-1; D is unresolved. Trimming pared 1 base from V and 7 bases from J, leaving 7 bases between. Germline lookup yields CDR1 GTSNPN and CDR2 SVGIG (reference sequence). CDR3 size: 11 residues. CDR3 sequence (DNA): TGTGCCTGGAGTGCTGGAGATGAAGCTTTCTTT. It is translated as CAWSAGDEAFF.

The chain carries TRBV19 and TRBJ2-5; possibly TRBD2 for D (7 bases). Germline V gives CDR1 LNHDA, CDR2 SQIVND (reference sequence). Trimming removed 3 bases from V and 1 base from J, with 12 bases in between. The CDR3 is 15 residues long. CDR3 in DNA: TGTGCCAGTAGTATCGTCGGGGGGCCCCAAGAGACCCAGTACTTC. Its protein product is CASSIVGGPQETQYF.

The chain combines TRBV7-2 with TRBJ1-6, with D possibly matching TRBD1 (5 bases). V lost 0 bases to trimming and J lost 8 bases, with 8 bases between them. Looked up from germline, CDR1 is SGHTA and CDR2 is FQGNSA. The CDR3 runs 14 residues. Here the CDR3 reads CASSLAGGYSPLHF. The CDR3 DNA follows: TGTGCCAGCAGCTTAGCGGGGGGTTATTCACCCCTCCACTTT.

The genes are TRBV11-2 and TRBJ2-2; D remains unclear. CDR1 is SGHAT, CDR2 FQNNGV, per germline. The CDR3 is 15 amino acids. V was trimmed by 1 base and J by 7 bases, leaving 13 bases between them. The CDR3: CASSLVGSLGGELFF. In DNA, the CDR3 is TGTGCCAGCAGCTTAGTCGGGTCTCTAGGCGGGGAGCTGTTTTTT.

This sequence joins TRBV3-1 (or the pseudogene TRBV3-2) and TRBJ1-1, with D perhaps matching TRBD1 (5 bases). Germline lookup yields CDR1 LGHDT and CDR2 YNNKEL (reference sequence). This CDR3 has 14 residues. V lost 5 bases to trimming and J lost 1 base, with 11 bases between them. This CDR3 reads CASSSPQGNTEAFF. The DNA for the CDR3 is TGTGCCAGCAGCTCCCCTCAGGGGAACACTGAAGCTTTCTTT.

This chain connects TRBV6-2 or TRBV6-3 to TRBJ1-1; the D is unclear. Germline values: CDR1 MNHEY, CDR2 SVGEGT. This CDR3 is 14 amino acids long. V lost 2 bases and J lost 1, with 8 bases in between. CDR3 sequence (DNA): TGTGCCAGCAGTTACCCGGGAGGGAACACTGAAGCTTTCTTT. Amino acid sequence: CASSYPGGNTEAFF.

This chain uses TRBV6-2 or TRBV6-3 with TRBJ2-7, with D possibly being TRBD2 (6 bases). This CDR3 spans 12 amino acids. Trimming shortened V by 6 bases and J by 2 bases, and 8 bases separated the two germline ends. Germline lookup yields CDR1 MNHEY and CDR2 SVGEGT. CDR3 amino acids: CASSWGAYEQYV. For the CDR3, the DNA is TGTGCCAGCAGCTGGGGGGCCTACGAGCAGTACGTC.

The chain couples TRBV3-1 (or the pseudogene TRBV3-2) to TRBJ2-3, with 9 nucleotides matching TRBD2. Germline loops: CDR1 LGHDT, CDR2 YNNKEL (reference sequence). This CDR3 comprises 17 residues. V dropped 0 bases and J dropped 8; count of bases not matched to a gene: 12. The CDR3 region has the DNA TGTGCCAGCAGCCAAGATCGGTCACTAGCGGGCACCGCTACGCAGTATTTT. Encoded protein: CASSQDRSLAGTATQYF.

The chain recombines TRBV21-1 with TRBJ2-1; TRBD2, the table's D call, lacks a check against the DNA. TRBV21-1 is recorded as a pseudogene. This CDR3 is built from 15 residues. Here the CDR3 reads CASSRLAGIYNEQFF. The CDR3 coding sequence is TGTGCCAGCAGCAGACTAGCGGGAATCTACAATGAGCAGTTCTTC.

The V call is TRBV7-2, the J call TRBJ1-2; 8 nucleotides line up with TRBD1. Trimming took 4 bases from V and 4 from J; bases not matched to a gene: 11. Per the germline V gene, CDR1 is SGHTA and CDR2 is FQGNSA. The CDR3 runs to 16 residues. Here the CDR3 DNA reads TGTGCCAGCAGCTCGGTAGGACAGGGTAGTATCTATGGCTACACCTTC. This encodes CASSSVGQGSIYGYTF.

The chain employs TRBV19 and TRBJ2-2; 9 bases align to TRBD2. Germline V lookup: CDR1 LNHDA, CDR2 SQIVND (reference sequence). Germline trimming cut 6 bases from V and 4 bases from J; bases unmatched to any gene: 6. This CDR3 spans 15 amino acids. CDR3 protein: CASRHSGSGTGELFF. DNA for the CDR3: TGTGCCAGTAGACATAGCGGGAGTGGCACCGGGGAGCTGTTTTTT.